This paragraph covers one T cell receptor (beta chain) sequence. The germline gives CDR1 SGHDT, CDR2 YYEEEE. Trimming pared 4 bases from V and 5 bases from J, leaving 15 bases between. CDR3 length: 14 residues. TCR beta CDR3 region amplification was performed from RNA transcripts. The HTBI primer set was used in a first-round RT-PCR of the TCR CDR3. TCRdb fed the multiplex PCR reads into MiXCR, producing one record per CDR3 protein. The sample has about 350,000 distinct CDR3 sequences; approximately 15% are singletons. Patients were excluded for uncontrolled infection, other autoimmune disease, pregnancy or lactation. Fresh peripheral blood, 9.5 to 10 ml of it, supplied the PBMCs. This entry belongs to a study of T cells in Graves' hyperthyroidism and ophthalmopathy.

Material for sequencing was blood. V is TRBV5-6 and J is TRBJ2-5, with D perhaps matching TRBD2 (6 bases). The source of this sequence is a woman aged 40 to 55 with Graves' ophthalmopathy. CDR3 in amino acids: CASSQQTRAETQYF. Written as DNA, the CDR3 is TGTGCCAGCAGCCAACAGACTAGAGCGGAGACCCAGTACTTC.